The clone carrying this T cell receptor (beta chain) was found once. Profiling relied on immunoSEQ multiplex PCR, and the TCRdb table lists in-frame clones only, not all of them. This sample has more than 100,000 clones, with roughly nine tenths found just once. The CDR3 has 16 residues. Germline V lookup: CDR1 SGDLS, CDR2 YYNGEE. Trimming cost V 0 bases and J 6 bases; bases outside gene matches: 4. This sample stems from a study of blood T cell repertoires in COVID-19. This clonotype was obtained from a woman of 80 years or more in a cohort sampled during active COVID-19. V and J are TRBV9 and TRBJ2-3, with TRBD2 matching 13 bases. The specimen was peripheral blood. The CDR3, as DNA: TGTGCCAGCAGCGTAGTTGGACTAGCGGGAGTGGATACGCAGTATTTT. Its translation: CASSVVGLAGVDTQYF.